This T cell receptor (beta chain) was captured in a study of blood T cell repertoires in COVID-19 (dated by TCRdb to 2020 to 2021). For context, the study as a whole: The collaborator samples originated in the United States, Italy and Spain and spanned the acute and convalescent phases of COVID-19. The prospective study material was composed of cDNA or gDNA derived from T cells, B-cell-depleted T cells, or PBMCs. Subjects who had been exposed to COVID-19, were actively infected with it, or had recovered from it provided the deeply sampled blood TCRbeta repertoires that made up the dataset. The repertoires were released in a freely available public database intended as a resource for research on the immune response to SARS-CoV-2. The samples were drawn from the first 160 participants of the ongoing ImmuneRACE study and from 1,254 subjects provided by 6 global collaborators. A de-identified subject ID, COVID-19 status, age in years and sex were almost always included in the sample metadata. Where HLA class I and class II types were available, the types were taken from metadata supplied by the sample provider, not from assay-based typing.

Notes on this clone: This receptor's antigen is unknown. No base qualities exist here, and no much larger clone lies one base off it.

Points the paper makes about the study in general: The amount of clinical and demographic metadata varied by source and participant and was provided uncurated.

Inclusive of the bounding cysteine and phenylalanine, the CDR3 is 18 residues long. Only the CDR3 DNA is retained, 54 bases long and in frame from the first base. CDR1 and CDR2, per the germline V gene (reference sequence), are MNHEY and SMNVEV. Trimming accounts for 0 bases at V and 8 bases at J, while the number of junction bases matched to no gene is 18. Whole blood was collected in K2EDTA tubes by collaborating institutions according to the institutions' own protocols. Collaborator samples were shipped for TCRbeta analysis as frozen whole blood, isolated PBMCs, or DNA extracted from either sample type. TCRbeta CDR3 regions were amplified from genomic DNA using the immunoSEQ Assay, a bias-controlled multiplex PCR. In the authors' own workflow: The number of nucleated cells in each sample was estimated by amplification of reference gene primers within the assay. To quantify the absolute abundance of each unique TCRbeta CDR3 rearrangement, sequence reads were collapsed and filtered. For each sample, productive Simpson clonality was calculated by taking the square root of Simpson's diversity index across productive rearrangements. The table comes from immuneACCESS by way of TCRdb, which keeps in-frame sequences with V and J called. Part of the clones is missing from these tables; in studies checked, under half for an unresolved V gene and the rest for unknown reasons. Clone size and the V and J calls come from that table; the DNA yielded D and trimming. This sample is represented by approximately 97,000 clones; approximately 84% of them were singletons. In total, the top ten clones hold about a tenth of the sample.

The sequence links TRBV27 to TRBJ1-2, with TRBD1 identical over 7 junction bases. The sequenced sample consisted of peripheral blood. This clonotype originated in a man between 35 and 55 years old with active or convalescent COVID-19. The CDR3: CASSLSVTFRGSSEGYTF. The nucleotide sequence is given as TGTGCCAGCAGTTTATCGGTCACATTCAGGGGGAGTAGTGAAGGCTACACCTTC.